Below, one TCR beta chain is given with its context. Its antigen is currently not known. No base quality information exists; no much larger clone differs at one position. These data come from a study of T cell responses to AZD1222 COVID-19 vaccine (dated by TCRdb to the early 2020s). Background for the entire study: Because spike-specific TCR depth and breadth did not differ between the two schedules, AZD1222 recipients who got a second dose at roughly 4 weeks were pooled with those who got a second dose at roughly 12 weeks. Enrollment into the trials was organized by age into subgroups of 18-55, 56-69 and 70-plus years, and those subgroups contained about 160, 30 and 59 TCR-sequenced participants, respectively. A total of roughly 240 trial participants underwent TCR sequencing, of whom around 200 received two doses of AZD1222 and about 26 received two doses of the MenACWY control vaccine.

The time point label here, explained by the study, means: baseline before first vaccination. Samples from vaccinated people were obtained from the UK trials COV001 and COV002, which included a single-blind randomized controlled phase 2/3 trial of AZD1222 (ChAdOx1 nCoV-19) in healthy adults. For TCRbeta chain sequencing, PBMC samples from trial participants were taken at day 0 and at day 28 after the second dose. From the cysteine through the phenylalanine, the CDR3 covers 15 amino acids. Only the CDR3 portion is preserved as DNA: 45 bases, with reading frame beginning at the first base. The junction carries 11 bases between V and J, which are trimmed by 3 bases and 2 bases respectively. The germline V gene (reference sequence) supplies CDR1 MNHEY and CDR2 SMNVEV. Overall study results and their limits: Because no day 14 peak-response samples were available, repertoires were characterized only after the peak T cell response. After two AZD1222 doses, both the breadth and the depth of spike-specific TCRs were significantly higher than at day 0 and than in MenACWY recipients. Conclusions about previously exposed vaccinees are limited, since just a handful of AZD1222 recipients were seropositive for SARS-CoV-2 at baseline. Participants were mostly white British, with more females than males. The authors suggested clonal diversity may have been underestimated. In the small 56-69-year group, the increase in depth fell short of significance, most likely because of low power. Vaccine-associated CD4 TCRs spanned the whole spike protein, with dominant responses in regions 160-218 and 743-854. Epitopes outside the regions mutated in the B.1.351 and B.1.1.7 variants were reportedly recognized by nearly half of the unique spike-specific TCRs.

The CDR3 regions of human TCRbeta chains were subjected to immunosequencing. Per the original workflow: Repertoire TCRs were checked for matches against a reference library of SARS-CoV-2-specific TCRs that had been generated using the MIRA antigen-specificity platform. Breadth meant the fraction of unique TCRs that were SARS-CoV-2-associated, whereas depth meant the fraction of total T cells that were SARS-CoV-2-associated. Each spike-specific TCR was assigned to its reactive spike region and to a CD4 or CD8 class using the MIRA data. Log10-transformed breadth and depth values were compared by one-way ANOVA with Sidak's multiple comparisons tests. Here the immuneACCESS table is served through TCRdb, limited to in-frame sequences with V and J called. Missing clones are a known gap in these copies; in checked studies unresolved V genes cover under half, and the rest lacks a known reason. Clone size and the V and J calls come from that table; the DNA yielded D and trimming. A total of some 120,000 clones appear in this sample, about 92% of them only once. The top ten constitute about 3% of the sample.

The chain employs TRBV27 and TRBJ2-1; a confident D gene designation cannot be given. The source was peripheral blood, collected on day 0 of AZD1222 vaccination. The source of this sequence is an adult in good health. Here the CDR3 is given as CASSFGYVTYNEQFF. In nucleotides, the sequence is TGTGCCAGCAGTTTTGGTTACGTAACCTACAATGAGCAGTTCTTC.